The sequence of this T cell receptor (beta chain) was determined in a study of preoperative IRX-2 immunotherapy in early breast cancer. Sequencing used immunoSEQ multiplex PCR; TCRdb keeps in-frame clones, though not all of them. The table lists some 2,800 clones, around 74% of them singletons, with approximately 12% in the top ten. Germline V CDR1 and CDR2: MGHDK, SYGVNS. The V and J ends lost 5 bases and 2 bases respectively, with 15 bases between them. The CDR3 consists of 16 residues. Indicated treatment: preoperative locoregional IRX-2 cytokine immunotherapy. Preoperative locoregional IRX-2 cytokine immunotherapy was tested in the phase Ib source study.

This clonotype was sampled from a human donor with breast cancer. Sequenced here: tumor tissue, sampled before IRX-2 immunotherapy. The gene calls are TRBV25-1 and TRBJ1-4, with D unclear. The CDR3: CASSSLSGPTNEKLFF. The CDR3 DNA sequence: TGTGCCAGCAGTTCCCTTTCAGGTCCCACTAATGAAAAACTGTTTTTT.